These 15 T cell receptor beta chains were all obtained from the same sample, sequenced in a study of blood T cell repertoires in COVID-19 (dated by TCRdb to between 2020 and 2021). Library creation used the immunoSEQ multiplex PCR assay. The table comes from immuneACCESS by way of TCRdb, which keeps in-frame sequences with V and J called. Part of the clones is missing from these tables; in studies checked, under half for an unresolved V gene and the rest for unknown reasons. The sample table records around 26,000 clones; 92% of these occur just once. The leading ten clones occupy approximately 2% of the sample. Sequencing input: peripheral blood. Source of these receptors: a human donor in a cohort sampled during active COVID-19.

The chain is built from TRBV19 and TRBJ2-3; the match to TRBD1 covers 10 bases. The germline CDR1 and CDR2 sequences are LNHDA and SQIVND (reference sequence). J lost 1 base, V lost 10 bases, and 8 bases had no gene match. The CDR3 sequence is 15 residues long. The CDR3: CATGYGTGGTDTQYF. The CDR3, as DNA: TGTGCCACCGGATATGGGACAGGGGGCACAGATACGCAGTATTTT.

The chain is built from TRBV19 and TRBJ2-3; 8 nucleotides agree with TRBD2. Looked up from germline, CDR1 is LNHDA and CDR2 is SQIVND (reference sequence). This CDR3 is built from 14 residues. Trimming took 10 bases from V and 5 from J; bases not matched to a gene: 11. The chain's CDR3 is CATGGGVDGDTQYF. The CDR3 nucleotides are TGTGCCACGGGAGGGGGGGTCGACGGAGATACGCAGTATTTT.

The chain carries TRBV4-1 and TRBJ2-5; D might be TRBD1 (5 bases). V lost 4 bases, J lost 0 bases, and 18 bases lay in between. Germline values: CDR1 MGHRA, CDR2 YSYEKL. This CDR3 spans 17 amino acids. The CDR3 loop reads CASSLLGWGQHQETQYF. The CDR3 DNA sequence: TGCGCCAGCAGCCTTCTTGGGTGGGGCCAGCACCAAGAGACCCAGTACTTC.

The chain links TRBV11-2 to TRBJ1-4; no clear D. Germline V gene data show CDR1 as SGHAT and CDR2 as FQNNGV. The CDR3 has 14 amino acids. The ends were cut back, 1 base at V and 5 bases at J, with 8 bases in the middle. The CDR3 DNA reads TGTGCCAGCAGCTTAGTAGGCGGGAATGAAAAACTGTTTTTT. Amino acid sequence: CASSLVGGNEKLFF.

The gene calls are TRBV11-2 and TRBJ1-1, with D possibly TRBD1 on 5 matching bases. This CDR3 region has 15 residues. Trimming left V 1 base short and J 5 bases short, with 14 bases between. Germline-derived CDR1 and CDR2 are SGHAT and FQNNGV. As DNA, the CDR3 is TGTGCCAGCAGCTTAGGACTGGGCAGGGCGACTGAAGCTTTCTTT. Translated, it gives CASSLGLGRATEAFF.

This clone has only one observation. The chain is built from TRBV4-1 and TRBJ2-7, with 9 bases fitting TRBD1. The CDR3 extends over 17 amino acids. The V gene end was trimmed by 1 base and the J gene end by 5 bases; junction bases not matched to a gene: 12. CDR1 is MGHRA and CDR2 is YSYEKL in the germline V gene. The CDR3 region is CASSQGSRTGVPHEQYF. CDR3 sequence (DNA): TGCGCCAGCAGCCAAGGATCCCGGACAGGGGTCCCGCACGAGCAGTACTTC.

This clone was seen a single time. The J gene is TRBJ2-1, the V gene TRBV7-9, with TRBD2 identical over 11 bases. The germline V gene has CDR1 SEHNR and CDR2 FQNEAQ (reference sequence). This CDR3 is 16 amino acids long. V trimming: 1 base; J trimming: 5 bases; junction bases outside the gene matches: 4. The CDR3 loop reads CASSLGVAGGDNEQFF. CDR3 nucleotides: TGTGCCAGCAGCTTAGGTGTAGCGGGAGGGGACAATGAGCAGTTCTTC.

The chain carries TRBV6-5 and TRBJ2-3; D might be TRBD2 (6 bases). The germline V gene has CDR1 MNHEY and CDR2 SVGAGI. V was cut by 4 bases and J by 12 bases, with 11 bases left in between. This CDR3 has 11 amino acids. This CDR3 reads CASSSTRLQYF. DNA of the CDR3: TGTGCCAGCAGTTCGACTAGGCTTCAGTATTTT.

J is TRBJ2-7 and V is TRBV29-1, with TRBD2 as a possible D gene (5 bases). Germline V lookup: CDR1 SQVTM, CDR2 ANQGSEA. V dropped 4 bases and J dropped 3 bases, with 10 bases sitting between them. This CDR3 contains 12 residues. The CDR3 here is CSVVEEVYEQYF. The DNA of the CDR3 is TGCAGCGTTGTTGAGGAGGTCTACGAGCAGTACTTC.

The gene calls are TRBV27 and TRBJ2-7; D is perhaps TRBD2 (6 bases). The V and J ends lost 5 bases and 2 bases respectively, with 10 bases between them. The CDR3 runs 13 residues. CDR1 is MNHEY and CDR2 is SMNVEV in the germline V gene (reference sequence). The CDR3 protein is CASSGRPTYEQYF. CDR3 in DNA: TGTGCCAGCAGTGGGAGGCCCACCTACGAGCAGTACTTC.

The J gene is TRBJ1-2, the V gene TRBV12-3 or TRBV12-4; unclear D gene. V gave up 2 bases and J gave up 6 bases, with 10 bases separating them. The CDR3 consists of 13 residues. The CDR3 spells CASSLRGENGYTF. The CDR3, as DNA: TGTGCCAGCAGTTTACGGGGAGAGAATGGCTACACCTTC.

The CDR3 nucleotides are TGTGCCTGGACCCCTCTGAACACCGGGGAGCTGTTTTTT. Protein product: CAWTPLNTGELFF. V usage is TRBV30 and J usage is TRBJ2-2; D is uncertain. Germline V gene data show CDR1 as GTSNPN and CDR2 as SVGIG (reference sequence). V was cut by 4 bases and J by 1 base, with 7 bases left in between. CDR3 length: 13 residues.

The chain has TRBV3-1 (or the pseudogene TRBV3-2) and TRBJ1-2; 7 nucleotides line up with TRBD1. The germline V gene has CDR1 LGHDT and CDR2 YNNKEL (reference sequence). This CDR3 has 16 amino acids. Trimming removed 1 base from V and 4 bases from J; junction bases left unmatched: 9. The CDR3 sequence is CASSQGDWTGPYGYTF. The CDR3 nucleotides are TGTGCCAGCAGCCAAGGAGACTGGACAGGCCCCTATGGCTACACCTTC.

The genes are TRBV2 and TRBJ2-1; TRBD2 matches 8 bases. V lost 6 bases, J lost 2 bases, and 0 bases stayed unmatched. This CDR3 region has 13 residues. Per the germline V gene, CDR1 is SNHLY and CDR2 is FYNNEI. The CDR3 sequence: CASRLAAYNEQFF. In nucleotides, the CDR3 is TGTGCCAGCAGACTAGCGGCCTACAATGAGCAGTTCTTC. Filled out from reference TRBV2 and TRBJ2-1, the complete variable domain reads EPEVTQTPSHQVTQMGQEVILRCVPISNHLYFYWYRQILGQKVEFLVSFYNNEISEKSEIFDDQFSVERPDGSNFTLKIRSTKLEDSAMYFCASRLAAYNEQFFGPGTRLTVL.

This rearrangement joins TRBV30 to TRBJ1-2; TRBD1 matches 8 bases. CDR1 and CDR2 from the germline V gene are GTSNPN and SVGIG (reference sequence). V shed 4 bases and J 4 bases; nucleotides not matched to a gene: 11. This CDR3 is built from 15 residues. The CDR3 DNA reads as TGTGCCTGGAAGAGGACAGGGCCCGGAGGCTATGGCTACACCTTC. It yields the protein CAWKRTGPGGYGYTF.